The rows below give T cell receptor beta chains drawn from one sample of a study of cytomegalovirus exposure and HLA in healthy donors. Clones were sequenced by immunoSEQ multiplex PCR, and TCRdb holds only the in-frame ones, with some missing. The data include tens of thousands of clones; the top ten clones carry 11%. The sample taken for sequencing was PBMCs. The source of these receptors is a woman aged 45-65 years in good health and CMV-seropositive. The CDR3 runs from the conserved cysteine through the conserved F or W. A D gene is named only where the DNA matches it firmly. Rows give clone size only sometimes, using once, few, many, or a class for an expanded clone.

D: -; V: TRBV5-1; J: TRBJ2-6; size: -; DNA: TGCGCCAGCAGCTTAGTGGGCGCTGGGGCCAACGTCCTGACTTTC; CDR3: CASSLVGAGANVLTF
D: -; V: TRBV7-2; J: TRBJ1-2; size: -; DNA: TGTGCCAGCAGCCCTGGACTCTATGGCTACACCTTC; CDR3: CASSPGLYGYTF
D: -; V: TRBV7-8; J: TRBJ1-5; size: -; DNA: TGTGCCAGCAGCTTAAGGGCCGGGATTAGCAATCAGCCCCAGCATTTT; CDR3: CASSLRAGISNQPQHF
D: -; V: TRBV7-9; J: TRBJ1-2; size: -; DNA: TGTGCCAGCAGCTTCATTCGGGAGGATGGCTACACCTTC; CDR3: CASSFIREDGYTF
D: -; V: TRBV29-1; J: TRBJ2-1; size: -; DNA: TGCAGCGTTGAAGGAGCTAGGTGGGATGAGCAGTTCTTC; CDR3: CSVEGARWDEQFF
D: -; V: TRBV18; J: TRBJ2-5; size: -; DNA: TGTGCCAGCTCACTTCAGTCCGGAGGGGAGACCCAGTACTTC; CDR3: CASSLQSGGETQYF
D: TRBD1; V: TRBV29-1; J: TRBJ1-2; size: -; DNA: TGCAGCGCTACAGCGGACAGGGGCTATGGCTACACCTTC; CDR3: CSATADRGYGYTF
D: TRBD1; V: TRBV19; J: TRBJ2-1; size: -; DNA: TGTGCCAGTAGTCTAGGACAGGGTCCCTACAATGAGCAGTTCTTC; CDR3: CASSLGQGPYNEQFF
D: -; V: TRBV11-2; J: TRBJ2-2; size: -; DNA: TGTGCCAGCAGCCCGACAGAAAACACCGGGGAGCTGTTTTTT; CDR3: CASSPTENTGELFF
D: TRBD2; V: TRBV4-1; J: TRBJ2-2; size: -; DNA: TGCGCCAGCAGCCGGACTAGCCAGACCGGGGAGCTGTTTTTT; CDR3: CASSRTSQTGELFF
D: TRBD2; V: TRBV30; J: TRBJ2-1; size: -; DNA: TGTGCCTGGAGTTCAGCGGGGCCATACAATGAGCAGTTCTTC; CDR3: CAWSSAGPYNEQFF
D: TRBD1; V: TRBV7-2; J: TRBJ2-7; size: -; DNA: TGTGCCAGCAGCGCGGGACAGGGGGCGTACGAGCAGTACTTC; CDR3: CASSAGQGAYEQYF
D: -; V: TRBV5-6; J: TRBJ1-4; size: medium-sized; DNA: TGTGCCAGCAGCCCGGGGCCGGGAGCCTCTAATGAAAAACTGTTTTTT; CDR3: CASSPGPGASNEKLFF
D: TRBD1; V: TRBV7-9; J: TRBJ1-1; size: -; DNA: TGTGCCAGCACCAGATTACCGGGACAGGGGGATCTGAACACTGAAGCTTTCTTT; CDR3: CASTRLPGQGDLNTEAFF
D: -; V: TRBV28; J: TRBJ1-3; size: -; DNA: TGTGCCAGCAGTTCTACAGGAGCCTTCTCTGGAAACACCATATATTTT; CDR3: CASSSTGAFSGNTIYF
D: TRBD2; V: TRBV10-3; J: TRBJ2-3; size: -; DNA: TGTGCCATCAGTGGGACTAGCGGGGGTTATACAGATACGCAGTATTTT; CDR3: CAISGTSGGYTDTQYF
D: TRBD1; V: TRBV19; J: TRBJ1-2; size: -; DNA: TGTGCCAGTAGTAACGACAGGGTGGCGAGTGGCTACACCTTC; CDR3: CASSNDRVASGYTF
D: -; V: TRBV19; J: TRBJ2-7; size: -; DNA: TGTGCCAGTACCCGGAGTGGCGAGCAGTACTTC; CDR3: CASTRSGEQYF
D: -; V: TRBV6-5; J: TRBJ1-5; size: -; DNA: TGTGCCAGCAGTCGGGGGACTCAAGCCCAGCCCCAGCATTTT; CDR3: CASSRGTQAQPQHF
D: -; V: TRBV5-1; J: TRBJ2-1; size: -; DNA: TGCGCCAGCAGCCCTGGACAGCTAAATGAGCAGTTCTTC; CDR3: CASSPGQLNEQFF
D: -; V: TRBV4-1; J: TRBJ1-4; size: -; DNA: TGCGCCAGCAGCACGGGAGCAACTAATGAAAAACTGTTTTTT; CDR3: CASSTGATNEKLFF
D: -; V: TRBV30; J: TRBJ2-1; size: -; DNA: TGTGCCTGGAGTGAGACTATGACTTACAATGAGCAGTTCTTC; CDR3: CAWSETMTYNEQFF
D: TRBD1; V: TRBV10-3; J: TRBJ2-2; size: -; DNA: TGTGCCATCAGTGGGACAGGGGCTACGAACACCGGGGAGCTGTTTTTT; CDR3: CAISGTGATNTGELFF
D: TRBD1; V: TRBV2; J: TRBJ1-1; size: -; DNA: TGTGCCGACAGGGACGAGTACACTGAAGCTTTCTTT; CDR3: CADRDEYTEAFF
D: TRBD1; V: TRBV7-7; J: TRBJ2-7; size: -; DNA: TGTGCCAGCAGCCTGGACAGGGGTCACGAGCAGTACTTC; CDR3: CASSLDRGHEQYF
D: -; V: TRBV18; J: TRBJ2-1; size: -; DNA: TGTGCCAGCTCACCACTGGACAGCTACAATGAGCAGTTCTTC; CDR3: CASSPLDSYNEQFF